The sequence of this T cell receptor (beta chain) was determined in a study of T cells in Graves' hyperthyroidism and ophthalmopathy. Study results and caveats: Most thyroid-expanded clonotypes above 0.001 were also found in blood.

CDR3 length: 18 residues. The V gene end was trimmed by 5 bases and the J gene end by 8 bases; junction bases not matched to a gene: 15. Germline CDR1 is MDHEN and CDR2 is SYDVKM. Remarks on this clonotype: The antigen remains undetermined.

Patients were excluded because of uncontrolled infection, other autoimmune disease, pregnancy or lactation. Diagnoses rested on clinical symptoms, serum thyroxine and TRAb, thyroid ultrasound and orbital computed tomography. Authors of the study amplified TCR beta CDR3 regions from RNA transcripts. An initial round of RT-PCR targeting the TCR CDR3 relied on the HTBI primer set. A single record per CDR3 protein comes from TCRdb applying MiXCR to the multiplex PCR reads. The sample includes some 300,000 distinct CDR3 sequences, around 19% of them seen just once. The TCR sequence derives from a man aged 45-60 years with Graves' ophthalmopathy. The genes are TRBV28 and TRBJ2-1; TRBD2 aligns across 13 bases. The sequenced sample was blood. The CDR3 is CASSLSYWTSGRGYEQFF. CDR3 in DNA: TGTGCCAGCAGTCTCTCGTACTGGACTAGCGGGAGAGGCTATGAGCAGTTCTTC.